Below are 6 T cell receptor beta chains sequenced from a single sample in a study of T cells in Graves' hyperthyroidism and ophthalmopathy. Using RNA transcripts as the source, TCR beta CDR3 regions were amplified. First-round RT-PCR with HTBI primers amplified the TCR CDR3 region. TCRdb re-analysed the multiplex PCR reads in MiXCR, keeping a single row per CDR3 protein. The sample holds hundreds of thousands of distinct CDR3 sequences, 35% seen once. Sample: blood. These TCRs come from a woman aged 40 to 50 with Graves' hyperthyroidism.

The rearrangement uses TRBV7-9 and TRBJ1-1, with 7 nucleotides matching TRBD1. Germline V CDR1 and CDR2: SEHNR, FQNEAQ (reference sequence). The CDR3 is 15 amino acids. The V and J ends lost 5 bases and 5 bases, in that order; junction bases with no gene match: 11. CDR3 coding DNA: TGTGCCAGCAGCGTCACAGGGGAGGATATTACTGAAGCTTTCTTT. Protein product: CASSVTGEDITEAFF.

This clonotype appeared many times. V is TRBV7-2 and J is TRBJ2-6, with no clear D. Germline V gene data show CDR1 as SGHTA and CDR2 as FQGNSA. The CDR3 length is 15 residues. V was cut by 5 bases and J by 0 bases, with 8 bases left in between. For the CDR3, the DNA is TGTGCCAGCAGCCGACTGATCTCTGGGGCCAACGTCCTGACTTTC. Translated: CASSRLISGANVLTF.

This clonotype was found once. J is TRBJ1-2 and V is TRBV2, with 7 positions matching TRBD1. Germline assignment: CDR1 SNHLY and CDR2 FYNNEI. The V segment lost 7 bases and the J segment 8 bases; nucleotides outside the gene matches: 10. The CDR3 contains 13 residues. CDR3 nucleotide sequence: TGTGCCAGCATGTCCTCGACAGGGACGGGCTACACCTTC. Translated: CASMSSTGTGYTF.

This chain links TRBV19 with TRBJ1-5, with D maybe TRBD1 (6 bases). The CDR3 is 15 amino acids. Per the germline V gene, CDR1 is LNHDA and CDR2 is SQIVND (reference sequence). Trimming removed 5 bases from V and 5 bases from J, with 16 bases in between. CDR3 nucleotide sequence: TGTGCCAGTAGTCTTACAGGGTCGGGGGATCAGCCCCAGCATTTT. Residues: CASSLTGSGDQPQHF.

The chain couples TRBV20-1 to TRBJ2-7, with TRBD1 as a possible D gene (6 bases). This CDR3 has 13 residues. V lost 6 bases, J lost 0 bases, and 12 bases lay in between. Per the germline V gene, CDR1 is DFQATT and CDR2 is SNEGSKA (reference sequence). CDR3 in amino acids: CSADSPSSYEQYF. The CDR3 DNA is TGCAGTGCGGACAGTCCGAGCTCCTACGAGCAGTACTTC.

This clonotype occurred a few times. The chain links TRBV6-1 to TRBJ1-1, with D hard to call. Germline CDR1 reads MNHNS; CDR2 reads SASEGT. Trimming cost V 5 bases and J 3 bases, with 13 bases left between them. This CDR3 has 14 residues. DNA of the CDR3: TGTGCCAGCAGTAGACTGGGGAAGGACACTGAAGCTTTCTTT. Translation: CASSRLGKDTEAFF.